The clone carrying this TCR beta chain was observed many times. Its antigen remains unidentified. Via MiXCR, TCRdb re-called the PCR reads, giving one row per CDR3 protein. The sample carries about 510,000 distinct CDR3 sequences, 20% to 25% recorded once. This sample is part of a study of molecular identifiers for immune sequencing clone quantification. General study findings and limits: Over 99% of CMV-specific effector molecules, but under 1% of naive ones, were in clones above 20 copies. Clone sizes could be underestimated for highly expanded clones when identical TCR molecules share a barcode.

CD8+CD4-CCR7+CD45RA+ cells were sorted as naive CD8 T cells. This CDR3 has 12 residues. Trimming cost V 5 bases and J 4 bases, with 8 bases left between them. The V gene is TRBV12-3 or TRBV12-4, the J gene TRBJ1-1, with D unclear. This TCR was recovered from a human donor in good health. Some libraries in this study had Jurkat cell RNA spiked in. The sequenced sample was naive CD8+ T cells from blood, with Jurkat cell RNA spiked in. The subset: FACS-sorted CD8+CD4-CCR7+CD45RA+ naive T cells. This chain's CDR3 is CASSPLSTEAFF. DNA for the CDR3: TGTGCCAGCAGTCCGTTGAGCACTGAAGCTTTCTTT.